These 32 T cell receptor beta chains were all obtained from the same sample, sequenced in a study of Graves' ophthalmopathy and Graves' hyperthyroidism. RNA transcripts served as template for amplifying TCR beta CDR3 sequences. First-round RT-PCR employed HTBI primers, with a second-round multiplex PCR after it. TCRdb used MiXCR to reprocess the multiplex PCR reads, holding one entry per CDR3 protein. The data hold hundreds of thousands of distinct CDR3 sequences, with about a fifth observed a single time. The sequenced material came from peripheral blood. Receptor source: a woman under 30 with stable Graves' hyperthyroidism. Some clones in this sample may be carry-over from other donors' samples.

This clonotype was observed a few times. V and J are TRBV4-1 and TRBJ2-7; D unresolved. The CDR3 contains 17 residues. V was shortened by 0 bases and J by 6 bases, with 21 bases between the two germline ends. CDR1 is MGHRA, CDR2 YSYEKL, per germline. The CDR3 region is CASSQERAPGFNGEQYF. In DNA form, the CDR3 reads TGCGCCAGCAGCCAAGAAAGGGCCCCGGGCTTCAACGGCGAGCAGTACTTC.

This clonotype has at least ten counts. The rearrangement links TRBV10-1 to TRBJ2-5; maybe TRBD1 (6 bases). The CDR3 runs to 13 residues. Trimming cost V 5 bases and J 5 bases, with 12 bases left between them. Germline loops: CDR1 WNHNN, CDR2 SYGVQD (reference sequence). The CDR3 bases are TGCGCCAGCAGTCAACAGGGTACCGAGACCCAGTACTTC. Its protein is CASSQQGTETQYF.

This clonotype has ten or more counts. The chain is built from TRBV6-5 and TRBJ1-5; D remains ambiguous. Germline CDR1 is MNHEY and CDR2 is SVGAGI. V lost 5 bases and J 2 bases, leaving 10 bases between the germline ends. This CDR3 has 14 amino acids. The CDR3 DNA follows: TGTGCCAGCAGTCCCGGGGAGGGCAATCAGCCCCAGCATTTT. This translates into CASSPGEGNQPQHF.

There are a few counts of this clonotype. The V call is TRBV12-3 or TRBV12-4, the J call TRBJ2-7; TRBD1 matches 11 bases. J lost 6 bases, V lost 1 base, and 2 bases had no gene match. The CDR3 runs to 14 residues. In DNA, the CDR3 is TGTGCCAGCAGTTTAGGGGACAGGGGGTTCGAGCAGTACTTC. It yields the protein CASSLGDRGFEQYF.

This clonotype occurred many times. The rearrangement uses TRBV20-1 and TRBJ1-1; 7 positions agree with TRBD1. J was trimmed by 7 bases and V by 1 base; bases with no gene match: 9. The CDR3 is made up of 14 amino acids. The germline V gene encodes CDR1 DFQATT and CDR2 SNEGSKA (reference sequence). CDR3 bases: TGCAGTGCTAGAGTGGGAGGGGGCGAAGGTGAAGCTTTCTTT. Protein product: CSARVGGGEGEAFF.

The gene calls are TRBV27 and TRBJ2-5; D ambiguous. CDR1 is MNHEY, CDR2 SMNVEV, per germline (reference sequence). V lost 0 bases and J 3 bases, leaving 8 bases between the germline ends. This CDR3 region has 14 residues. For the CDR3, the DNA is TGTGCCAGCAGTTTATCCATCCTGGAAGAGACCCAGTACTTC. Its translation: CASSLSILEETQYF.

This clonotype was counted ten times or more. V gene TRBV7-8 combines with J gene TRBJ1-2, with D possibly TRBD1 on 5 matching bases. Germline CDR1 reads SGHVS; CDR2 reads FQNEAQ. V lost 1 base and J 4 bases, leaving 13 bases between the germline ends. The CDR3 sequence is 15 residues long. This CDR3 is CASSLEARASYGYTF. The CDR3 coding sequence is TGTGCCAGCAGCTTAGAGGCCAGGGCATCCTATGGCTACACCTTC.

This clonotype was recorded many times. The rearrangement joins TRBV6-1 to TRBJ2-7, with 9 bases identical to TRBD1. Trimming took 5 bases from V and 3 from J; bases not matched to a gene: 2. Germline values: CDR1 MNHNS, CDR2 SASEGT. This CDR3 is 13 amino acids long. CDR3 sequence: CASSRDRDYEQYF. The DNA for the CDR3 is TGTGCCAGCAGTCGGGACAGGGACTACGAGCAGTACTTC.

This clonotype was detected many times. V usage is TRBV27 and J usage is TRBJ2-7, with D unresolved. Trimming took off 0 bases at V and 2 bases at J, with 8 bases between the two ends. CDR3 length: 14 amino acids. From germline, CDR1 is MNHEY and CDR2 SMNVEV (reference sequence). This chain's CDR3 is CASSLSYATYEQYF. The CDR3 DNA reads TGTGCCAGCAGTTTATCTTACGCCACCTACGAGCAGTACTTC.

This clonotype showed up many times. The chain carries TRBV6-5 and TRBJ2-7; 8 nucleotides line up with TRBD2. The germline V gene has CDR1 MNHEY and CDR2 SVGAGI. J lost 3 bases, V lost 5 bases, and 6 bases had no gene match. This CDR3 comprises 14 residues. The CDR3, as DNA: TGTGCCAGCAGTACCTCGGGACTAGTCTACGAGCAGTACTTC. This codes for CASSTSGLVYEQYF.

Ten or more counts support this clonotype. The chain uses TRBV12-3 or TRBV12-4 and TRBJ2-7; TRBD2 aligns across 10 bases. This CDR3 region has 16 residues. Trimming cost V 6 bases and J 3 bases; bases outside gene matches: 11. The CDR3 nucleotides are TGTGCCAGCAGCCCCCGTGGAGCGGGGGGGGGCTACGAGCAGTACTTC. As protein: CASSPRGAGGGYEQYF.

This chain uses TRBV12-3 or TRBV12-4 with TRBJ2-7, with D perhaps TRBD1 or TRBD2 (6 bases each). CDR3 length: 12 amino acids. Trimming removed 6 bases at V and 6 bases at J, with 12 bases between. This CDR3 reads CASRRGAAEQYV. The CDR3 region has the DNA TGTGCCAGCAGGAGGGGGGCAGCCGAGCAGTACGTC.

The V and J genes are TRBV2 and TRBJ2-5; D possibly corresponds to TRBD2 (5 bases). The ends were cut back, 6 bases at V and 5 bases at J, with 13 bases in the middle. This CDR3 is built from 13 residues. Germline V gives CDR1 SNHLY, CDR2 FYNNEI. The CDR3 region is CASSRGNRETQYF. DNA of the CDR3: TGTGCCAGCAGCAGAGGGAATCGGGAGACCCAGTACTTC. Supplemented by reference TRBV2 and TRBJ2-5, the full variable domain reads EPEVTQTPSHQVTQMGQEVILRCVPISNHLYFYWYRQILGQKVEFLVSFYNNEISEKSEIFDDQFSVERPDGSNFTLKIRSTKLEDSAMYFCASSRGNRETQYFGPGTRLLVL.

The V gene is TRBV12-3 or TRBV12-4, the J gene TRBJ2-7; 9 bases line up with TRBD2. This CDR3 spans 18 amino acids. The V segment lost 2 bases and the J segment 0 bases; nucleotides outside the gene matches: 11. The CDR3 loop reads CASSLWAPASGVSYEQYF. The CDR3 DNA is TGTGCCAGCAGTTTATGGGCCCCGGCTAGCGGGGTCTCCTACGAGCAGTACTTC.

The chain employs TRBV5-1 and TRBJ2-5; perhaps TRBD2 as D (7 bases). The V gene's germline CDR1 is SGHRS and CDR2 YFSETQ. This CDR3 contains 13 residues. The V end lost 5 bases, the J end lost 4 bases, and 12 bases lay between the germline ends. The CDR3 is CASRSRGAETQYF. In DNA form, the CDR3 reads TGCGCCAGCAGATCACGGGGGGCAGAGACCCAGTACTTC. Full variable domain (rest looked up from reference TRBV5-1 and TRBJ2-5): KAGVTQTPRYLIKTRGQQVTLSCSPISGHRSVSWYQQTPGQGLQFLFEYFSETQRNKGNFPGRFSGRQFSNSRSEMNVSTLELGDSALYLCASRSRGAETQYFGPGTRLLVL.

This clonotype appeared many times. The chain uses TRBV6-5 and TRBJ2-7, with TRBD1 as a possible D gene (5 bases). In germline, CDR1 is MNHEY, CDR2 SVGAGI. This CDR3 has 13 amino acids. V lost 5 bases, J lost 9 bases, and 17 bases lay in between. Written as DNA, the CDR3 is TGTGCCAGCAGTACTGGGGCTTCCTCGGGGCAGTACTTC. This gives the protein CASSTGASSGQYF.

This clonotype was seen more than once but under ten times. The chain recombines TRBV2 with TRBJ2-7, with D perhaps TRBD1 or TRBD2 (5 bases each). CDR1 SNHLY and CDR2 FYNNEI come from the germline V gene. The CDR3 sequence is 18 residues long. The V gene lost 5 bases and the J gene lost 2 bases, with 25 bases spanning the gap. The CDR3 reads CASSTRGAGRALTYEQYF. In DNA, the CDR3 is TGTGCCAGCAGTACTCGAGGGGCGGGCAGGGCCCTAACCTACGAGCAGTACTTC.

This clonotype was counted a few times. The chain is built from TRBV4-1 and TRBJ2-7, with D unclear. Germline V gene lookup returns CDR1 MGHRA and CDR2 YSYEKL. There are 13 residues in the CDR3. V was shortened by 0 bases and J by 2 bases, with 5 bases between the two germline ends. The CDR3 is CASSQDIPYEQYF. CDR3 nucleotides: TGCGCCAGCAGCCAAGACATCCCCTACGAGCAGTACTTC.

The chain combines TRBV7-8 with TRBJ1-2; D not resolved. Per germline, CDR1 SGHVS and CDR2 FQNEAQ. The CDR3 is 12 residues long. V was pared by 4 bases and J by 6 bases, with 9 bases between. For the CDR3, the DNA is TGTGCCAGCAGCTACACAGACAATGGCTACACCTTC. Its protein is CASSYTDNGYTF.

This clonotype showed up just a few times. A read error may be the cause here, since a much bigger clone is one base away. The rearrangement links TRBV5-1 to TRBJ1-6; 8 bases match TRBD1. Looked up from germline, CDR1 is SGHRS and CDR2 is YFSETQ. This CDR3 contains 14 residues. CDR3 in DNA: TGCGCCAGCAGCACGGGACAGGAAACTTCACACCTCCACTTT. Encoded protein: CASSTGQETSHLHF.

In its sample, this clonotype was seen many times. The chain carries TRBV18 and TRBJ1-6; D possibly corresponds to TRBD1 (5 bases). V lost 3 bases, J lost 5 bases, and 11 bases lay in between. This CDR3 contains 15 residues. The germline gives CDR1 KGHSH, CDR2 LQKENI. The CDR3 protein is CASSPATVNNSPLHF. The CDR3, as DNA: TGTGCCAGCTCACCTGCGACAGTAAATAATTCACCCCTCCACTTT.

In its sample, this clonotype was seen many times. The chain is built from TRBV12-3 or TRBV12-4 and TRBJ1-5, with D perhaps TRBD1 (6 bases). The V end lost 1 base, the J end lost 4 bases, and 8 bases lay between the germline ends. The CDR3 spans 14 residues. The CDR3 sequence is CASSLGGANQPQHF. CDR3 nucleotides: TGTGCCAGCAGTTTAGGGGGGGCGAATCAGCCCCAGCATTTT.

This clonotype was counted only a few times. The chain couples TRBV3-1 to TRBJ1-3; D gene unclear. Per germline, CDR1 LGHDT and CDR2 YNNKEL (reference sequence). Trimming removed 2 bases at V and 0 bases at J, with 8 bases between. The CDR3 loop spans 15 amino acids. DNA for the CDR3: TGTGCCAGCAGCCAACGAGGGCCCTCTGGAAACACCATATATTTT. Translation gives CASSQRGPSGNTIYF.

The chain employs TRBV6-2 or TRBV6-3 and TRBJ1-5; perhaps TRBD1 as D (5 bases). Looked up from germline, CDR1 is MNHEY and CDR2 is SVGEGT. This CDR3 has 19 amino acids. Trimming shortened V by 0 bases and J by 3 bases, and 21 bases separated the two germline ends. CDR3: CASSYSKWPRESANQPQHF. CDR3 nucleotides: TGTGCCAGCAGTTACTCGAAATGGCCCAGGGAGAGTGCCAATCAGCCCCAGCATTTT.

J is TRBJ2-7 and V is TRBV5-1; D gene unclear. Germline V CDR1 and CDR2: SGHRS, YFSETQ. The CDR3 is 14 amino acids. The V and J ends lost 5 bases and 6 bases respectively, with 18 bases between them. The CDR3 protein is CASSSNPTSVEQYF. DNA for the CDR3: TGCGCCAGCAGTTCCAACCCGACCTCCGTCGAGCAGTACTTC.

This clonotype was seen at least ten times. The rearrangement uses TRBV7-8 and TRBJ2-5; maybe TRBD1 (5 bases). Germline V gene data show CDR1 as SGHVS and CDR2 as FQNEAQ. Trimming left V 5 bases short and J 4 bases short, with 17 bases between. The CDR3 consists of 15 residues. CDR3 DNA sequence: TGTGCCAGCAGCCCGTCGCAGGGTCGTAGAGAGACCCAGTACTTC. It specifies CASSPSQGRRETQYF.

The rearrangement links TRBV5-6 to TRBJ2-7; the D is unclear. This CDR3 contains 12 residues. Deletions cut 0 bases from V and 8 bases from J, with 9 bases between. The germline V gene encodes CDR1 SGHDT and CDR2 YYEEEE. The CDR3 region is CASSLGKGQQYF. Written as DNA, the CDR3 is TGTGCCAGCAGCTTGGGAAAGGGCCAGCAGTACTTC.

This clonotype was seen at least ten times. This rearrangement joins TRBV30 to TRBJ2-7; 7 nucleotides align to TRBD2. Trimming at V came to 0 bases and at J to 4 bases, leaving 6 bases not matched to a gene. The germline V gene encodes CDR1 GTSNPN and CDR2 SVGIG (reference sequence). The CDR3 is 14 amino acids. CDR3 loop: CAWSVGEGWYEQYF. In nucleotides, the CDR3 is TGTGCCTGGAGTGTAGGGGAGGGGTGGTACGAGCAGTACTTC.

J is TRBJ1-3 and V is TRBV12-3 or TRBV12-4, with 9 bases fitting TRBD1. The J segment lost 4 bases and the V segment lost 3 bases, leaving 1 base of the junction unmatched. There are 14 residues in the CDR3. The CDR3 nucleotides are TGTGCCAGCAGTTTTACAGGGGGCGGAAACACCATATATTTT. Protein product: CASSFTGGGNTIYF.

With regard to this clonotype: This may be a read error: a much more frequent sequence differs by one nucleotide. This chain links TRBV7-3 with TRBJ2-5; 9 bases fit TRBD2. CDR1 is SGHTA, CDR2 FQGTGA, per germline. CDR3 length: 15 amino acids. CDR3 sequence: CASILNSGGGETQYF. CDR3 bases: TGTGCCAGCATCTTAAATAGCGGGGGAGGCGAGACCCAGTACTTC.

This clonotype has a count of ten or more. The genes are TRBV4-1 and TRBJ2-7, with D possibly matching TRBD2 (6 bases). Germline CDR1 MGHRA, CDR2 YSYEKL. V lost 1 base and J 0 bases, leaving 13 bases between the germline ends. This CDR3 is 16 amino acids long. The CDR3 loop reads CASSQVLAVSSYEQYF. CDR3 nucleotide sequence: TGCGCCAGCAGCCAAGTGTTAGCGGTCAGCTCCTACGAGCAGTACTTC.

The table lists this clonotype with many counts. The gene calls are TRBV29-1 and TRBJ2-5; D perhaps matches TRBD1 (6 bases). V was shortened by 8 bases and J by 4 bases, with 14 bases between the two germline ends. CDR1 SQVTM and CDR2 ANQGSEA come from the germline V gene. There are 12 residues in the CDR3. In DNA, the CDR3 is TGCAGCATCCGGGACACAAGAGAGACCCAGTACTTC. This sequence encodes CSIRDTRETQYF.